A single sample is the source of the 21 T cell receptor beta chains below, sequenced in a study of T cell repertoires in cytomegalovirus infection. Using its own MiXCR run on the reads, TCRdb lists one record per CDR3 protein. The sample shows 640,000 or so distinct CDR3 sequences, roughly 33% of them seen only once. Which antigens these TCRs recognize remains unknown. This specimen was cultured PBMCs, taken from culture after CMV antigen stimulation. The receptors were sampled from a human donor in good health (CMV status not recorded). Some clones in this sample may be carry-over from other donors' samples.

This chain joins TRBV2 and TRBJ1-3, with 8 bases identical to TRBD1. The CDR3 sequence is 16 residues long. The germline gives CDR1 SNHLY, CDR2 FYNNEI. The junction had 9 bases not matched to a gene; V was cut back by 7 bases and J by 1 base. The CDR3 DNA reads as TGTGCCAGCAACGGACAGGGAAGACGGTCTGGAAACACCATATATTTT. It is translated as CASNGQGRRSGNTIYF.

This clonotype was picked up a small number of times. This chain's CDR3 is CASRVTGVLTEAFF. The CDR3 DNA reads as TGTGCCAGCAGGGTTACGGGGGTATTAACTGAAGCTTTCTTT. The genes are TRBV6-1 and TRBJ1-1; a possible D gene is TRBD1 (5 bases). In germline, CDR1 is MNHNS, CDR2 SASEGT. Trimming cost V 6 bases and J 5 bases, with 16 bases left between them. The CDR3 has 14 residues.

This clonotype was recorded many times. DNA for the CDR3: TGTGCCAGCAGCTTAGGCGTCAGGTTTAATGAAAAACTGTTTTTT. Encoded protein: CASSLGVRFNEKLFF. This chain uses TRBV7-2 with TRBJ1-4; no clear D gene. The CDR3 consists of 15 residues. V was pared by 1 base and J by 4 bases, with 10 bases between. Looked up from germline, CDR1 is SGHTA and CDR2 is FQGNSA.

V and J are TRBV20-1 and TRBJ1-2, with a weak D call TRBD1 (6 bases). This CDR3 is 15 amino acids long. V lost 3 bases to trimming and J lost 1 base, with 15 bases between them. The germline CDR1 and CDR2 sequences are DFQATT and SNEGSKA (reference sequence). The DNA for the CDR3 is TGCAGTGCTAGTCCGGGGGGCAGGGATAACTATGGCTACACCTTC. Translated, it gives CSASPGGRDNYGYTF.

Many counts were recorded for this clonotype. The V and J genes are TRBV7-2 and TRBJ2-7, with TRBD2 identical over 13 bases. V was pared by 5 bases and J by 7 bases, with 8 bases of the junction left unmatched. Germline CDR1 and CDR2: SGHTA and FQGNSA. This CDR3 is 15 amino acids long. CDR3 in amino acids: CASSQGLAGTGEQYF. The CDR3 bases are TGTGCCAGCAGCCAGGGACTAGCGGGAACGGGGGAGCAGTACTTC.

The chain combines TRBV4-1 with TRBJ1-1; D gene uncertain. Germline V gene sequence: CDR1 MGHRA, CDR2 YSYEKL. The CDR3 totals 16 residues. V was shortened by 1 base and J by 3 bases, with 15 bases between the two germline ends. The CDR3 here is CASSQGLATWDTEAFF. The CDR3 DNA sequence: TGCGCCAGCAGCCAAGGATTGGCTACCTGGGACACTGAAGCTTTCTTT.

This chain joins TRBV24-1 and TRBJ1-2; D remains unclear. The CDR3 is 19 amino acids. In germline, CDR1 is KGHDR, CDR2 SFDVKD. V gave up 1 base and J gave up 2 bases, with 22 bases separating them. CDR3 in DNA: TGTGCCACCAGTGATTTATACGGGGTCGGAGACGTACTGAACTATGGCTACACCTTC. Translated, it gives CATSDLYGVGDVLNYGYTF.

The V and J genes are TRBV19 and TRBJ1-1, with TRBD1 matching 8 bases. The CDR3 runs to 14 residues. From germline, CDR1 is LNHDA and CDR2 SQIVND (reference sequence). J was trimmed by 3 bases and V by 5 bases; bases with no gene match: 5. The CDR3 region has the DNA TGTGCCAGTAGTCTCCGGACAGGGTACACTGAAGCTTTCTTT. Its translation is CASSLRTGYTEAFF.

The CDR3 protein is CASSFRGPGNTIYF. The CDR3 nucleotides are TGTGCCAGCAGTTTCCGGGGGCCTGGAAACACCATATATTTT. The V call is TRBV27, the J call TRBJ1-3, with D maybe TRBD1 (6 bases). The CDR3 is 14 amino acids. V gave up 3 bases and J gave up 2 bases, with 8 bases separating them. CDR1 is MNHEY and CDR2 is SMNVEV in the germline V gene (reference sequence).

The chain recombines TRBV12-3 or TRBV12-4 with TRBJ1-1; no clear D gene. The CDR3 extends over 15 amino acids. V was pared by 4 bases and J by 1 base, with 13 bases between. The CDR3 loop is CASSSRIGRNTEAFF. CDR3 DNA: TGTGCCAGCAGTTCCCGGATCGGAAGGAACACTGAAGCTTTCTTT.

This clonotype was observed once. The CDR3 protein is CASSLWAPETNTEAFF. CDR3 nucleotides: TGTGCCAGCAGTTTATGGGCCCCCGAAACGAACACTGAAGCTTTCTTT. The V gene is TRBV27, the J gene TRBJ1-1; D is unclear. Germline V gene lookup returns CDR1 MNHEY and CDR2 SMNVEV (reference sequence). V shed 1 base and J shed 1 base, with 13 bases lying between them. The CDR3 is 16 residues long.

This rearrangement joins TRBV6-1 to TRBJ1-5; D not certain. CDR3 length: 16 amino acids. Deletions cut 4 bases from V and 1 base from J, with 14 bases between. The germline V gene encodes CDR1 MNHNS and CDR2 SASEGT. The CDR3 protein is CASSGSVGPSNQPQHF. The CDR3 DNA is TGTGCCAGCAGTGGGTCGGTGGGTCCCAGCAATCAGCCCCAGCATTTT.

CDR3 DNA: TGTGCCAGCAGCCCTTTCAGGGGCACTGAAGCTTTCTTT. This sequence encodes CASSPFRGTEAFF. V and J are TRBV27 and TRBJ1-1; tentatively, D is TRBD1 (6 bases). CDR3 size: 13 residues. Between the trimmed V and J ends, which lost 6 bases and 4 bases, there was a span of 12 bases. CDR1 and CDR2 (germline): MNHEY, SMNVEV (reference sequence).

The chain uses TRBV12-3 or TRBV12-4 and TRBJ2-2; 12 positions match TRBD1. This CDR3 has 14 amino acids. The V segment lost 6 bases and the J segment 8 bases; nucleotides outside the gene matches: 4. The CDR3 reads CASSRDRGQGELFF. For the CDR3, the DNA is TGTGCCAGCAGCAGGGACAGGGGGCAGGGGGAGCTGTTTTTT.

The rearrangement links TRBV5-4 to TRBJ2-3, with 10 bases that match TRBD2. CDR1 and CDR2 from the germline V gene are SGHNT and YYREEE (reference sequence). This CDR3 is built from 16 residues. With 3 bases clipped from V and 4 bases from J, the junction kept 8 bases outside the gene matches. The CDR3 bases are TGTGCCAGCAGCTCACTCCTTAGCGGGGGGCCAGATACGCAGTATTTT. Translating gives CASSSLLSGGPDTQYF. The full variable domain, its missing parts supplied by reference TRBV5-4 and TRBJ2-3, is ETGVTQSPTHLIKTRGQQVTLRCSSQSGHNTVSWYQQALGQGPQFIFQYYREEENGRGNFPPRFSGLQFPNYSSELNVNALELDDSALYLCASSSLLSGGPDTQYFGPGTRLTVL.

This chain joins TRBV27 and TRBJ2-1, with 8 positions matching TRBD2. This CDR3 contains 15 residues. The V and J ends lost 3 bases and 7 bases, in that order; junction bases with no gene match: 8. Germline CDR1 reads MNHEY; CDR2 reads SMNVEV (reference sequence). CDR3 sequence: CASSLGSGRRNEQFF. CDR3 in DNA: TGTGCCAGCAGTTTGGGAAGCGGGAGAAGGAATGAGCAGTTCTTC.

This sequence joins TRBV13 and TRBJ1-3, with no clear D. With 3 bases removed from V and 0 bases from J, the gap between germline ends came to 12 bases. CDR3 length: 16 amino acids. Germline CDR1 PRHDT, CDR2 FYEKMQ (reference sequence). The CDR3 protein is CASSLEDASSGNTIYF. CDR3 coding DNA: TGTGCCAGCAGCTTGGAAGACGCCTCCTCTGGAAACACCATATATTTT.

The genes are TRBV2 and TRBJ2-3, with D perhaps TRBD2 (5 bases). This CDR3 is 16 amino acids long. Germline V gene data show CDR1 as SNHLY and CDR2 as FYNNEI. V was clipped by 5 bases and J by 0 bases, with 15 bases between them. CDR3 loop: CASSRARTYSTDTQYF. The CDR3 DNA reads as TGTGCCAGCAGTAGGGCGAGGACTTATAGCACAGATACGCAGTATTTT.

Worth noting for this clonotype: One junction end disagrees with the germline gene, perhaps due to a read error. The CDR3 here is CASSPPPGQGPYNEQFF. The CDR3 DNA sequence: TGTGCCAGCAGCCCCCCCCCGGGACAGGGGCCCTATAATGAGCAGTTCTTC. The rearrangement joins TRBV7-9 to TRBJ2-1, with 10 bases matching TRBD1. Germline V gene data show CDR1 as SEHNR and CDR2 as FQNEAQ (reference sequence). CDR3 length: 17 residues.

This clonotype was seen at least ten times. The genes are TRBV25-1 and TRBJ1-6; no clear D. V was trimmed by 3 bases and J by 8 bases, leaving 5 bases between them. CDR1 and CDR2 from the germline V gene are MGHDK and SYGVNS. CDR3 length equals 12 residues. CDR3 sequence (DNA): TGTGCCAGCAGTGATCGTTATTCACCCCTCCACTTT. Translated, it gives CASSDRYSPLHF.

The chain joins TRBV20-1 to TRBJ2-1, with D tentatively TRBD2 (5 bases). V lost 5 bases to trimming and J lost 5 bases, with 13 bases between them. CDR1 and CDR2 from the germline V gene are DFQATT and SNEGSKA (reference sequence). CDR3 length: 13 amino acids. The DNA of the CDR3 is TGCAGTGCTGGTCTAGCCATCCACAATGAGCAGTTCTTC. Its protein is CSAGLAIHNEQFF.